The 2 T cell receptor beta chains below all came from one sample that was sequenced in a study of cytomegalovirus exposure and HLA in healthy donors. The assay was immunoSEQ multiplex PCR, and TCRdb's table has in-frame clones only and misses some. The table includes about 140,000 clones, almost 85% detected once. Sequences were obtained from PBMCs. The receptors here all came from a woman in her twenties or thirties in good health and CMV-seronegative.

This clone was observed a few times. This chain uses TRBV29-1 with TRBJ2-1; 10 bases are shared with TRBD2. V lost 0 bases and J lost 8; bases outside the gene matches: 7. The CDR3 is 15 amino acids. In germline, CDR1 is SQVTM, CDR2 ANQGSEA. The CDR3, as DNA: TGCAGCGTTGAAGATCTAAGCGGGGGGGCGGATGAGCAGTTCTTC. Translated, it gives CSVEDLSGGADEQFF.

The rearrangement uses TRBV4-1 and TRBJ1-2, with D hard to call. Germline values: CDR1 MGHRA, CDR2 YSYEKL. The V gene lost 0 bases and the J gene lost 5 bases, with 10 bases spanning the gap. The CDR3 is 14 residues long. This chain's CDR3 is CASSQDRGQYGYTF. The CDR3 DNA is TGCGCCAGCAGCCAAGATAGAGGGCAGTATGGCTACACCTTC.